This is a list of T cell receptor beta chains from one sample in a study of T cells in Graves' hyperthyroidism and ophthalmopathy. A single record per CDR3 protein comes from TCRdb applying MiXCR to the multiplex PCR reads. Among 370,000 or so distinct CDR3 sequences listed, around 25% were seen once. The sequencing input was blood. These receptors all come from a man between 50 and 59 years old with Graves' hyperthyroidism. Each CDR3 is given with its conserved first and last residue. Fields, in order: clone size, V gene, J gene, D gene, CDR3 DNA, CDR3 protein. D genes are given only for firm matches. Clone size is stated in some rows and not others, as once, few, many or a class when expanded.

few,TRBV24-1,TRBJ1-1,NA,TGTGCCACCCAATCGGGGAACACTGAAGCTTTCTTT,CATQSGNTEAFF
NA,TRBV7-3,TRBJ2-1,TRBD2,TGTGCCAGCAACAGCGGGAGTGGGCATGAGCAGTTCTTC,CASNSGSGHEQFF
NA,TRBV6-2/TRBV6-3,TRBJ2-3,NA,TGTGCCAGCCAATCGAGAGTAATCACAGATACGCAGTATTTT,CASQSRVITDTQYF
NA,TRBV19,TRBJ1-4,NA,TGTGCCAGTAGCCCTGGGCGGTATGAAAAACTGTTTTTT,CASSPGRYEKLFF
few,TRBV3-1,TRBJ2-5,NA,TGTGCCAGCAGCCAAGATCTTGGACTATTGAAAGAGACCCAGTACTTC,CASSQDLGLLKETQYF
many,TRBV11-2,TRBJ2-1,TRBD1,TGTGCCAGCAGCTTATACGGGACAGTCTACAATGAGCAGTTCTTC,CASSLYGTVYNEQFF
NA,TRBV6-1,TRBJ2-7,NA,TGTGCCAGCAGTGAACGAAGAGGGGACGAGCAGTACTTC,CASSERRGDEQYF
many,TRBV28,TRBJ1-2,TRBD1,TGTGCCAGCAGAGTGACAGGGGACTACTATGGCTACACCTTC,CASRVTGDYYGYTF
many,TRBV11-2,TRBJ2-7,NA,TGTGCCAGCAGCTTAGTGTCCAGGAGTAGGTCCTACGAGCAGTACTTC,CASSLVSRSRSYEQYF
NA,TRBV5-6,TRBJ2-7,NA,TGTGCCAGCACCACTGTAGGGACACCGACCTACGAGCAGTACTTC,CASTTVGTPTYEQYF
NA,TRBV27,TRBJ1-5,NA,TGTGCCAGCAGGCCCGCCCGGGACTTCGGACGGAATCAGCCCCAGCATTTT,CASRPARDFGRNQPQHF
few,TRBV27,TRBJ2-5,NA,TGTGCCAGCAGTTTCGGGGGTATGGTAGAGACCCAGTACTTC,CASSFGGMVETQYF
NA,TRBV2,TRBJ2-2,TRBD1,TGTGCCAGTGCCACCGGGACAGGGTTAATCGGGGAGCTGTTTTTT,CASATGTGLIGELFF
NA,TRBV20-1,TRBJ1-1,NA,TGCAGTGCTGGACGGGACATTGAAGCTTTCTTT,CSAGRDIEAFF
NA,TRBV6-1,TRBJ2-5,TRBD1,TGTGCCAGCAGAACTAGACAGGGGCGGGAGACCCAGTACTTC,CASRTRQGRETQYF
few,TRBV10-3,TRBJ2-2,NA,TGTGCCATCAGTGAACAGGATGCCGGGGAGCTGTTTTTT,CAISEQDAGELFF
NA,TRBV29-1,TRBJ2-3,NA,TGCAGCGTTGGTCGGGTTACAGGTTTCCGCGGTGGCACAGATACGCAGTATTTT,CSVGRVTGFRGGTDTQYF
many,TRBV28,TRBJ2-1,TRBD1,TGTGCCAGCAATCGGGACAGACATGAGCAGTTCTTC,CASNRDRHEQFF
many,TRBV11-1,TRBJ1-1,NA,TGTGCCAGCAGCCCCCGGGTTTCGAGCACTGAAGCTTTCTTT,CASSPRVSSTEAFF
NA,TRBV19,TRBJ2-7,TRBD1,TGTGCCAGCCAGAAGGGGACAGGGGGTTACTACGAGCAGTACTTC,CASQKGTGGYYEQYF
NA,TRBV12-3/TRBV12-4,TRBJ1-2,NA,TGTGCCAGCAGTTCTACCGGGACGGGAGTCTATGGCTACACCTTC,CASSSTGTGVYGYTF
NA,TRBV7-3,TRBJ2-3,NA,TGTGCCAGCAGCTCCCACCGGGGGAGGGATACGCAGTATTTT,CASSSHRGRDTQYF
NA,TRBV6-2/TRBV6-3,TRBJ1-2,NA,TGTGCCAGCATGGGTGGTGACTATGGCTACACCTTC,CASMGGDYGYTF
NA,TRBV15,TRBJ1-1,NA,TGTGCCACCAGCAGAAGTCACGGCACTGAAGCTTTCTTT,CATSRSHGTEAFF
many,TRBV2,TRBJ2-5,TRBD2,TGTGCCAGCGGACTAGCGATGCAAGAGACCCAGTACTTC,CASGLAMQETQYF
many,TRBV3-1,TRBJ1-5,NA,TGTGCCAGCAGCCTACGAGGTGATGGTCGGCCCCAGCATTTT,CASSLRGDGRPQHF